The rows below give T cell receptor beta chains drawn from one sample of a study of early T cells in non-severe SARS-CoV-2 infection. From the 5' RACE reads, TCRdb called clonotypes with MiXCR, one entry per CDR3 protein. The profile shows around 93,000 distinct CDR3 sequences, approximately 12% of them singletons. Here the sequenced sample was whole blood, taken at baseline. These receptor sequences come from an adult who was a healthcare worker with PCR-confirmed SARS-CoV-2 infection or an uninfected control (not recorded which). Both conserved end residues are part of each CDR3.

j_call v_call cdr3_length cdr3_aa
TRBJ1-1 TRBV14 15 CASSQERRPAGEAFF
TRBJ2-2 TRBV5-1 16 CASRLAGVTNTGELFF
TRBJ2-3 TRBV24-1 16 CATSLSGEKRTDTQYF
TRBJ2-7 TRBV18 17 CASSSLPVDRDSYEQYF
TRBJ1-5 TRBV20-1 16 CSARDPRRGTNQPQHF
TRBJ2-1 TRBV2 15 CASSARADGEDEQFF
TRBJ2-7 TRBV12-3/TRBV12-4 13 CASSSFGLIRQYF
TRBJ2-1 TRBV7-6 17 CASSTGGGVPGGHEQFF
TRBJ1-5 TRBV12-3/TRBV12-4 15 CASSLMGQGRKPQHF
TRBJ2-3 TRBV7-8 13 CASSLLTSLETYF
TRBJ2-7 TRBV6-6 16 CASSYSGPAGRGEQYF
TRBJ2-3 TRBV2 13 CASRDRGADTQYF
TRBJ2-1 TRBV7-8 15 CASSFRLAGRNEQFF
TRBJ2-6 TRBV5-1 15 CASSVGHSGANVLTF
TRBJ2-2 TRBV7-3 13 CASSSGGPGELFF
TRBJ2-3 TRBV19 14 CASSIAAVTDTQYF